A few counts support the clone carrying this TCR beta chain. The data were taken from a study of blood T cell repertoires in COVID-19. Study details: Material from acute and convalescent COVID-19 was sourced from the United States, Italy and Spain.

Per the original methods: Estimation of nucleated cell counts was performed using reference gene primer amplification. TCRdb's copy holds only in-frame clones and misses some; the assay was immunoSEQ multiplex PCR. V and J calls and clone size follow that table, whereas D and trimming were derived from the DNA. The data show tens of thousands of clones, under 90% seen once. The length of the CDR3 is 16 residues. V gave up 2 bases and J gave up 5 bases; unmatched junction bases: 9. Germline V gene lookup returns CDR1 MNHEY and CDR2 SMNVEV (reference sequence). The TCR originated in a man between 60 and 70 years old with COVID-19, enrolled during active disease. Sequencing was performed on peripheral blood. J is TRBJ2-7 and V is TRBV27; 10 bases match TRBD2. DNA for the CDR3: TGTGCCAGCAGTTTAAACAGCGGGAGGGCCTCAGACGAGCAGTACTTC. Translated, it gives CASSLNSGRASDEQYF.